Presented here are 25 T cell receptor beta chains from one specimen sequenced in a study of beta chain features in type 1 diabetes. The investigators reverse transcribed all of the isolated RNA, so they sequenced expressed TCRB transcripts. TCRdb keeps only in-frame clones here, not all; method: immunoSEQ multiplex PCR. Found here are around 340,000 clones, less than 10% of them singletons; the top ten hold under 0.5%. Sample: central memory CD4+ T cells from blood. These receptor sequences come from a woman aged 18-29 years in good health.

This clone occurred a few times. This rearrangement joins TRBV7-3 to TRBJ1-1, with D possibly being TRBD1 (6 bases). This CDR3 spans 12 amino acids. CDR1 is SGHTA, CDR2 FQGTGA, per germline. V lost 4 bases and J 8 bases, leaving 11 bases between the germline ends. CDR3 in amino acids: CASSSTGNEAFF. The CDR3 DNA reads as TGTGCCAGCAGCTCTACAGGGAACGAAGCTTTCTTT. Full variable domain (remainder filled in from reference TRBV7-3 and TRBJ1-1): GAGVSQTPSNKVTEKGKYVELRCDPISGHTALYWYRQSLGQGPEFLIYFQGTGAADDSGLPNDRFFAVRPEGSVSTLKIQRTERGDSAVYLCASSSTGNEAFFGQGTRLTVV.

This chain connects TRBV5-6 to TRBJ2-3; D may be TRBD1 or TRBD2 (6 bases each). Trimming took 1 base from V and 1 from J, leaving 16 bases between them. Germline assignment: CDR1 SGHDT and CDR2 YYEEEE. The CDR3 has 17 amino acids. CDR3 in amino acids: CASSLLGGGGGTDTQYF. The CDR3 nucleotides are TGTGCCAGCAGCTTGTTAGGAGGGGGAGGAGGCACAGATACGCAGTATTTT.

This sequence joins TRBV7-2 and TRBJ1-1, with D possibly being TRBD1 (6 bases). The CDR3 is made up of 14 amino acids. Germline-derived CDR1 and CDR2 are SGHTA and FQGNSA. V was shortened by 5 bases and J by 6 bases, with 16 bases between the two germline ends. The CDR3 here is CASSRYRAPSEAFF. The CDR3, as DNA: TGTGCCAGCAGCCGCTACAGGGCTCCGTCTGAAGCTTTCTTT.

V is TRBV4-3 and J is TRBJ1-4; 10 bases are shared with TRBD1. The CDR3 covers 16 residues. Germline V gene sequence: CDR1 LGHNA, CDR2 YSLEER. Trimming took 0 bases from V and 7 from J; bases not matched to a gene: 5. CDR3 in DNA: TGCGCCAGCAGCCAAGAAAGGGGACAGGGGAGTGAAAAACTGTTTTTT. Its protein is CASSQERGQGSEKLFF.

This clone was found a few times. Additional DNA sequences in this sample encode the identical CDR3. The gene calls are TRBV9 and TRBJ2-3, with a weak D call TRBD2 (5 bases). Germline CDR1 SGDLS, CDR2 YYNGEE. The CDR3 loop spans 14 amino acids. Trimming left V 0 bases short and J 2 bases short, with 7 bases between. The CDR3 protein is CASSVGGFTDTQYF. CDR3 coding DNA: TGTGCCAGCAGCGTAGGCGGGTTCACAGATACGCAGTATTTT.

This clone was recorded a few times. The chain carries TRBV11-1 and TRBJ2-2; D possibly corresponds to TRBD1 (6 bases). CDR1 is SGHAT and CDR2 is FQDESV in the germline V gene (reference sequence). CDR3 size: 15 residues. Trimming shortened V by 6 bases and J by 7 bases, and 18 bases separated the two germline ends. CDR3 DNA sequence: TGTGCCAGCAGGACCGCTCAGGGGCTCGGCGGGGAGCTGTTTTTT. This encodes CASRTAQGLGGELFF.

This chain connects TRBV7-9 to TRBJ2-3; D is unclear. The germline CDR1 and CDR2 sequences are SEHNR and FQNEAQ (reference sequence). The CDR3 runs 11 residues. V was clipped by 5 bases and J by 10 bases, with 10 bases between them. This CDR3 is CASSPQRAQYF. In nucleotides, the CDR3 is TGTGCCAGCAGCCCCCAAAGGGCGCAGTATTTT.

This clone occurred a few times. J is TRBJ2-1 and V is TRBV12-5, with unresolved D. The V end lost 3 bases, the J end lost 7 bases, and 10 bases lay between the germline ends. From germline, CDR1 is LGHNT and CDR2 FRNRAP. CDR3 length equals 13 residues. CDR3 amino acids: CASGFIRWNEQFF. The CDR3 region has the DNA TGTGCTAGTGGTTTTATACGATGGAATGAGCAGTTCTTC.

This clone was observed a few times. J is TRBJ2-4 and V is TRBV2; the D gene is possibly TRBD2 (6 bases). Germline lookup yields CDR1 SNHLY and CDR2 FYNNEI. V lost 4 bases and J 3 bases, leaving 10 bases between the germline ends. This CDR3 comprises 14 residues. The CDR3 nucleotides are TGTGCCAGCAGTGGGGGGGTTGACAAAAACATTCAGTACTTC. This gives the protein CASSGGVDKNIQYF. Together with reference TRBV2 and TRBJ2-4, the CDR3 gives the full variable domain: EPEVTQTPSHQVTQMGQEVILRCVPISNHLYFYWYRQILGQKVEFLVSFYNNEISEKSEIFDDQFSVERPDGSNFTLKIRSTKLEDSAMYFCASSGGVDKNIQYFGAGTRLSVL.

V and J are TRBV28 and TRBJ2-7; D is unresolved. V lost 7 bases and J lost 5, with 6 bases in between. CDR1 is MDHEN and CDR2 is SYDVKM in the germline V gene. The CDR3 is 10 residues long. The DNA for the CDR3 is TGTGCCAGCACGATGAACGAGCAGTACTTC. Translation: CASTMNEQYF.

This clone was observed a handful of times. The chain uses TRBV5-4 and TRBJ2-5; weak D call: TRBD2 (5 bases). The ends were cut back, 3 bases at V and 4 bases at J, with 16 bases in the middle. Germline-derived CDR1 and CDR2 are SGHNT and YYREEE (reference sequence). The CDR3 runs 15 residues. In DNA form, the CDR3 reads TGTGCCAGCAGCTCGCAACTAGGCCCGGCAGAGACCCAGTACTTC. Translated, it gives CASSSQLGPAETQYF.

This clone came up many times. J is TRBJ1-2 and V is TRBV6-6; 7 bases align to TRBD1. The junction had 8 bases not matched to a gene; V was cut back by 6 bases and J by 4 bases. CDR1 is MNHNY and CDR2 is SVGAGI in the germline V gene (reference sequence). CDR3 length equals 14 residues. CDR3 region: CASSSTGTPYGYTF. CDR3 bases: TGTGCCAGCAGCTCGACAGGGACTCCCTATGGCTACACCTTC.

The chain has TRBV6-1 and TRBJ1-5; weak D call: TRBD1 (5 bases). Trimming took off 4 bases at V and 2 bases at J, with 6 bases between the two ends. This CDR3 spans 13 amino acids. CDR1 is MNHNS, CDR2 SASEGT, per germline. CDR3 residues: CASSARGNQPQHF. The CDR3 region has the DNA TGTGCCAGCAGTGCCAGGGGCAATCAGCCCCAGCATTTT.

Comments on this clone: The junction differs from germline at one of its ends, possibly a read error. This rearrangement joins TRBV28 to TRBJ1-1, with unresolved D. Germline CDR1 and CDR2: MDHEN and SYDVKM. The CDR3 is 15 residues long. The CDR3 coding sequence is TGTGCCAGCAGTCCCCCTCTCGGTACGAACACTGGAGCTTTCTTT. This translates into CASSPPLGTNTGAFF.

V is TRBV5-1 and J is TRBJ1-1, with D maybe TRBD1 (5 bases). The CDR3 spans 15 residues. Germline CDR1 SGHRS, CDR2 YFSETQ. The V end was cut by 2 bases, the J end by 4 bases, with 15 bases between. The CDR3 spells CASSFSAQGTTEAFF. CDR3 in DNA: TGCGCCAGCAGCTTTTCCGCCCAGGGAACCACTGAAGCTTTCTTT.

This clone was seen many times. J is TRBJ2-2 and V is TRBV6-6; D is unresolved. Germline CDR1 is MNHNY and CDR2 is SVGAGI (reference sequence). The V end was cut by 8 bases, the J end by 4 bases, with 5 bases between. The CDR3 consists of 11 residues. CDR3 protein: CASGGTGELFF. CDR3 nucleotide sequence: TGTGCCAGCGGCGGCACCGGGGAGCTGTTTTTT.

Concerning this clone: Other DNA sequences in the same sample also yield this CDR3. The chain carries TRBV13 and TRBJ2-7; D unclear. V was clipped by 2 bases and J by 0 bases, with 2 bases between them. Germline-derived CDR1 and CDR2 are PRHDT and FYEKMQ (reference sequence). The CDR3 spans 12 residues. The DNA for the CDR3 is TGTGCCAGCAGCTTACGCTCCTACGAGCAGTACTTC. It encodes CASSLRSYEQYF.

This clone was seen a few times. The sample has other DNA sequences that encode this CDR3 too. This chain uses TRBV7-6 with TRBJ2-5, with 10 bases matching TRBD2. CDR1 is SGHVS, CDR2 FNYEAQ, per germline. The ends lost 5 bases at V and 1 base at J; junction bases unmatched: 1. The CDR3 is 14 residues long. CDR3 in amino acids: CASSRTSGQETQYF. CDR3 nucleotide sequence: TGTGCCAGCAGCCGGACTAGCGGCCAAGAGACCCAGTACTTC.

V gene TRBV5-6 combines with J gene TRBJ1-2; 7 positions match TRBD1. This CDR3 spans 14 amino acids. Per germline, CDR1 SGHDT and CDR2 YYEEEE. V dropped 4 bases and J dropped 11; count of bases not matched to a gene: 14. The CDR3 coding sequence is TGTGCCAGCAGCCCAGCCCAGGGGGTTGGCGGGTACACCTTC. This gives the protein CASSPAQGVGGYTF.

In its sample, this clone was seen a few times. Here the CDR3 reads CASSYRGTGSYEQYF. The CDR3 DNA reads TGTGCCAGCAGTTACCGTGGGACAGGATCCTACGAGCAGTACTTC. V usage is TRBV6-5 and J usage is TRBJ2-7; TRBD1 matches at 8 bases. With V trimmed by 2 bases and J by 1 base, 4 bases remained unmatched. The CDR3 contains 15 residues. Germline-derived CDR1 and CDR2 are MNHEY and SVGAGI.

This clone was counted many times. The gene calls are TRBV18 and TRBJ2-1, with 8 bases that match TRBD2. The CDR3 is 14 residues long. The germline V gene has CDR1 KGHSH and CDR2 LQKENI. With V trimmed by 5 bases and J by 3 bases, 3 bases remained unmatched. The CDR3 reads CASSGTRGYNEQFF. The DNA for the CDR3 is TGTGCCAGCTCAGGGACTAGGGGCTACAATGAGCAGTTCTTC.

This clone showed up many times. Here the CDR3 reads CASSTGAGAGETQYF. As DNA, the CDR3 is TGTGCCAGCAGCACCGGAGCGGGAGCTGGAGAGACCCAGTACTTC. The rearrangement uses TRBV7-2 and TRBJ2-5; TRBD2 agrees at 8 bases. The CDR3 length is 15 residues. Germline CDR1 SGHTA, CDR2 FQGNSA. V was clipped by 5 bases and J by 4 bases; unmatched bases: 9.

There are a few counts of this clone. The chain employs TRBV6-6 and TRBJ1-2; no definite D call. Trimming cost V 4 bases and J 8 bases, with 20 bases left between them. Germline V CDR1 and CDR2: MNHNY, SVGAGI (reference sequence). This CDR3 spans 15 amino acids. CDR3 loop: CASSLADRRVRGYTF. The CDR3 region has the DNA TGTGCCAGCAGTTTAGCGGATCGGAGAGTACGCGGCTACACCTTC.

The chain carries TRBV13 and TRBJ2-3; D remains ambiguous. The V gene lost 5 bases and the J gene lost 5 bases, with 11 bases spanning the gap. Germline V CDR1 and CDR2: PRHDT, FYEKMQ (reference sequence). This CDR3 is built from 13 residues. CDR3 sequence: CASSLESGDTQYF. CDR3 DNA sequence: TGTGCCAGCAGCCTCGAGTCGGGAGATACGCAGTATTTT.

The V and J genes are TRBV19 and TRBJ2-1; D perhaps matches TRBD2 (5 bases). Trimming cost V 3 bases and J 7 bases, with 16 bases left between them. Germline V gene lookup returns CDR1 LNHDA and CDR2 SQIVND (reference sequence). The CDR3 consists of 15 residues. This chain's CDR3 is CASSIIGVSRNEQFF. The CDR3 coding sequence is TGTGCCAGTAGTATCATCGGGGTTAGTCGGAATGAGCAGTTCTTC.